This T cell receptor beta chain was sequenced during a study of T-cell memory formation after mild COVID-19. Study background: The study found TCR clusters largely donor specific. General observations from the study: Contracting CD4+ clones sat mainly in CM and EM; CD8+ in EMRA.

MiXCR, run by TCRdb on the 5' RACE reads, gives a single entry per CDR3 protein. The sample shows more than 150,000 distinct CDR3 sequences, approximately 18% of them seen only once. CDR1 is DFQATT, CDR2 SNEGSKA, per germline (reference sequence). The CDR3 totals 15 residues. With 6 bases removed from V and 0 bases from J, the gap between germline ends came to 16 bases. A remark on this clonotype: Its target is unknown.

The chain joins TRBV20-1 to TRBJ2-3, with D hard to call. Sequenced input: PBMCs or a T cell subset sorted from them (not recorded which). This receptor was obtained from a man between 18 and 35 years old who had mild COVID-19 (a few samples of this study predate the infection). Cell type and time point are not known. Written as DNA, the CDR3 is TGCAGTGCACCCGGACCCAGGCTCAGCACAGATACGCAGTATTTT. This sequence encodes CSAPGPRLSTDTQYF.